Described below is a single T cell receptor (beta chain) sequence and its context. This entry comes from a study of blood T cell repertoires in COVID-19. Study context: Acute and convalescent COVID-19 samples came from the United States, Italy and Spain. PBMCs, B-cell-depleted T cells, or T cells were the source of the cDNA or gDNA that made up the material.

Source study methods: Amplified reference gene primers provided the basis for estimating nucleated cell counts. The assay was immunoSEQ multiplex PCR, and TCRdb's table has in-frame clones only and misses some. The V and J calls and clone size come from that table; D and trimming were worked out from the DNA. The sample includes approximately 260,000 clones, around 82% of them seen just once. Per the germline V gene, CDR1 is SGHDT and CDR2 is YYEEEE. The CDR3 sequence is 14 residues long. Germline trimming cut 0 bases from V and 7 bases from J; bases unmatched to any gene: 5. The chain combines TRBV5-6 with TRBJ2-7; 9 bases match TRBD1. The TCR originated in a human donor in a cohort sampled during active COVID-19. Sequenced sample: peripheral blood. CDR3 region: CASSLVDRGGEQYF. The CDR3 bases are TGTGCCAGCAGCTTGGTGGACAGGGGTGGTGAGCAGTACTTC.